This entry lists 3 T cell receptor beta chains sequenced from one sample in a study of graft-versus-host responses after intestinal transplantation. No antigen has been identified for these receptors. Generated by immunoSEQ multiplex PCR, the TCRdb table keeps only in-frame clones and is missing some. The sample lists roughly 92,000 clones; less than 90% were seen once. The sample here was unstimulated CD4+ T cells sorted from spleen or lymph node cells, taken before transplant. The receptors here all came from a human donor who was the organ donor for an intestinal transplant.

The chain employs TRBV5-1 and TRBJ2-5; D perhaps matches TRBD2 (7 bases). CDR1 SGHRS and CDR2 YFSETQ come from the germline V gene. Trimming removed 0 bases at V and 2 bases at J, with 26 bases between. This CDR3 region has 20 residues. CDR3 region: CASSLVGGGSGGSIQETQYF. CDR3 in DNA: TGCGCCAGCAGCTTGGTGGGTGGAGGTTCGGGGGGCTCCATTCAAGAGACCCAGTACTTC. Full variable domain (outside the CDR3, taken from reference TRBV5-1 and TRBJ2-5): KAGVTQTPRYLIKTRGQQVTLSCSPISGHRSVSWYQQTPGQGLQFLFEYFSETQRNKGNFPGRFSGRQFSNSRSEMNVSTLELGDSALYLCASSLVGGGSGGSIQETQYFGPGTRLLVL.

The chain combines TRBV18 with TRBJ1-6; 7 bases fit TRBD1. The CDR3 totals 15 residues. Germline assignment: CDR1 KGHSH and CDR2 LQKENI. After removal of 3 bases from V and 7 bases from J, the junction contained 6 bases not matched to a gene. CDR3 region: CASSPLTGDNSPLHF. In nucleotides, the CDR3 is TGTGCCAGCTCACCTCTCACAGGGGACAATTCACCCCTCCACTTT.

V gene TRBV11-2 combines with J gene TRBJ2-7, with D possibly matching TRBD2 (6 bases). Germline CDR1 and CDR2: SGHAT and FQNNGV. CDR3 length equals 16 residues. V was trimmed by 5 bases and J by 2 bases, leaving 19 bases between them. The CDR3 bases are TGTGCCAGCAGCCGAACCAACGCGGGGACCACCTACGAGCAGTACTTC. Protein sequence: CASSRTNAGTTYEQYF.